This T cell receptor beta chain comes out of a study of T-cell reconstitution after alpha-beta-depleted transplantation in children. Preparation of the TCRbeta library was carried out with unique molecular identifiers. TCRdb reanalysed the PCR reads using MiXCR and keeps one entry per CDR3 protein. The sample carries 180,000 or so distinct CDR3 sequences, 6.3% recorded once. Germline assignment: CDR1 MDHEN and CDR2 SYDVKM. The CDR3 loop spans 14 amino acids. V was trimmed by 3 bases and J by 6 bases, leaving 13 bases between them. By share, this clonotype ranks as medium-sized. The chain has TRBV28 and TRBJ2-3; D remains ambiguous. The specimen comprised PBMCs, sampled before TCRalphabeta/CD19-depleted stem cell transplant. This TCR came from a girl under two years old with combined immunodeficiency, due to receive a stem cell transplant. CDR3 amino acids: CASSFGPDRDTQYF. The CDR3 region has the DNA TGTGCCAGCAGTTTTGGGCCAGATCGGGATACGCAGTATTTT.